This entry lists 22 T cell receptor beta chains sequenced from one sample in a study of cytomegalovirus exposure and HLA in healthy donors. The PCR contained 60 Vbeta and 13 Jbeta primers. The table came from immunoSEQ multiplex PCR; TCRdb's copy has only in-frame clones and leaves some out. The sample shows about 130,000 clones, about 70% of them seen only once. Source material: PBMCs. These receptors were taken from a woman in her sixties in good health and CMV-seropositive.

CDR3 sequence (DNA): TGTGCCAGCAGCCTTGGGTCCGGGACAGTGTTGACCGGGGAGCTGTTTTTT. It yields the protein CASSLGSGTVLTGELFF. The chain links TRBV5-8 to TRBJ2-2; 7 nucleotides agree with TRBD1. Germline trimming cut 4 bases from V and 5 bases from J; bases unmatched to any gene: 14. Per germline, CDR1 SGHTS and CDR2 YDEGEE. There are 17 residues in the CDR3.

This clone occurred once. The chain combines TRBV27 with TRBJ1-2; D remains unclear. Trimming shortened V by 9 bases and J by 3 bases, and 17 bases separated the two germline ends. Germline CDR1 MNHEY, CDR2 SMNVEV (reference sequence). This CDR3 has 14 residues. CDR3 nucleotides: TGTGCCAGAACCATGGAGGGCAGCGACTATGGCTACACCTTC. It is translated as CARTMEGSDYGYTF.

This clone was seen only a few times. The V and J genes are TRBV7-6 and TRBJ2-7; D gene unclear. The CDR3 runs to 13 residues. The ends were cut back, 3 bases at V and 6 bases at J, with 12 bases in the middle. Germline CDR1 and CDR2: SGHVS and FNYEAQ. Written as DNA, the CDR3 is TGTGCCAGCAGCTTTTCCGAGCTCGGCGAGCAGTACTTC. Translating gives CASSFSELGEQYF. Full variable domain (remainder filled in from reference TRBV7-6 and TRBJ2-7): GAGVSQSPRYKVTKRGQDVALRCDPISGHVSLYWYRQALGQGPEFLTYFNYEAQQDKSGLPNDRFSAERPEGSISTLTIQRTEQRDSAMYRCASSFSELGEQYFGPGTRLTVT.

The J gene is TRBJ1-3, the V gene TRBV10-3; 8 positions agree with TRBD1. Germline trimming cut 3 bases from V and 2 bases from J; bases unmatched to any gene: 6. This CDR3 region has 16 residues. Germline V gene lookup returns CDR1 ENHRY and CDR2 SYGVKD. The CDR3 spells CAISDPGTGTGNTIYF. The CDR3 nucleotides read TGTGCCATCAGTGACCCTGGGACAGGAACTGGAAACACCATATATTTT.

The CDR3 region has the DNA TGTGCCAGCAGCTCCCAGGGGGGGAACACCGGGGAGCTGTTTTTT. It specifies CASSSQGGNTGELFF. The gene calls are TRBV7-2 and TRBJ2-2, with D perhaps matching TRBD1 (7 bases). V lost 4 bases and J 1 base, leaving 10 bases between the germline ends. The CDR3 spans 15 residues. CDR1 is SGHTA, CDR2 FQGNSA, per germline.

CDR3: CASSLADLLGLAGLNEQYF. CDR3 in DNA: TGTGCCAGCAGCTTAGCAGACCTACTCGGACTAGCGGGCTTAAACGAGCAGTACTTC. The chain carries TRBV7-2 and TRBJ2-7; 11 nucleotides match TRBD2. The CDR3 is 19 residues long. Trimming took 0 bases from V and 5 from J; bases not matched to a gene: 15. Germline lookup yields CDR1 SGHTA and CDR2 FQGNSA.

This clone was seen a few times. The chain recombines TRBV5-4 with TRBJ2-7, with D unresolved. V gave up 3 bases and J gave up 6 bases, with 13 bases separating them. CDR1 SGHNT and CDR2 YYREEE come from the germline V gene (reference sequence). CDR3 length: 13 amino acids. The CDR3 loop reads CASSSVAGFEQYF. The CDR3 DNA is TGTGCCAGCAGCTCAGTCGCCGGGTTCGAGCAGTACTTC. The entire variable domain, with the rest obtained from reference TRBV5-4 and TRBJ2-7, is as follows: ETGVTQSPTHLIKTRGQQVTLRCSSQSGHNTVSWYQQALGQGPQFIFQYYREEENGRGNFPPRFSGLQFPNYSSELNVNALELDDSALYLCASSSVAGFEQYFGPGTRLTVT.

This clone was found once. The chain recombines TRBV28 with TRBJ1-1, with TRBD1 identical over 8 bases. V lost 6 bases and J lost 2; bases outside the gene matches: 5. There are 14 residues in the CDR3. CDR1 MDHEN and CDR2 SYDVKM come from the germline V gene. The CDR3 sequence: CASRLTGGNTEAFF. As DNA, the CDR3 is TGTGCCAGCAGGCTAACAGGGGGAAACACTGAAGCTTTCTTT. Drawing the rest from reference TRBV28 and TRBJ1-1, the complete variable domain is DVKVTQSSRYLVKRTGEKVFLECVQDMDHENMFWYRQDPGLGLRLIYFSYDVKMKEKGDIPEGYSVSREKKERFSLILESASTNQTSMYLCASRLTGGNTEAFFGQGTRLTVV.

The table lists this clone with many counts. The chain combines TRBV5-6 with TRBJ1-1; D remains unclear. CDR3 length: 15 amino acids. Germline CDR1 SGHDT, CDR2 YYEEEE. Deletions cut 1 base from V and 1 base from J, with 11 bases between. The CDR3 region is CASSLLGLGNTEAFF. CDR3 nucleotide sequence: TGTGCCAGCAGCTTGCTTGGACTTGGGAACACTGAAGCTTTCTTT.

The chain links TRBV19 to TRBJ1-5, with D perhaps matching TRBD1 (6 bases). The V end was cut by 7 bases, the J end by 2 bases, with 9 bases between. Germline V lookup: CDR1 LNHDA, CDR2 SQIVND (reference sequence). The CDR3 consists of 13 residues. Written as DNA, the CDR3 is TGTGCCAGTACTGACAGGCGCAATCAGCCCCAGCATTTT. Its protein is CASTDRRNQPQHF.

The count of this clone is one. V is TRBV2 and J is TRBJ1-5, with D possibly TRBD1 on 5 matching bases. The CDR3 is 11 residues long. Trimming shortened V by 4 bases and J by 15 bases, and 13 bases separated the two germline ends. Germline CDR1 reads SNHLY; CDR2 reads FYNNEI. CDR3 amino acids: CASSGVQARHF. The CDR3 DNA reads TGTGCCAGCAGTGGCGTACAGGCCAGGCATTTT.

CDR3 residues: CASSLGGLDNEQFF. CDR3 in DNA: TGTGCCAGCAGCTTAGGTGGACTTGACAATGAGCAGTTCTTC. V gene TRBV7-9 combines with J gene TRBJ2-1; D might be TRBD2 (5 bases). The CDR3 contains 14 residues. Germline V gene sequence: CDR1 SEHNR, CDR2 FQNEAQ (reference sequence). V was trimmed by 1 base and J by 5 bases, leaving 9 bases between them.

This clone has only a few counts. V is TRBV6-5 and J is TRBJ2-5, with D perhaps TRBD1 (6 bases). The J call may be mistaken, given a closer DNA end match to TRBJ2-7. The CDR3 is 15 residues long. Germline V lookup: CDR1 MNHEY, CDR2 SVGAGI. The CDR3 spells CASSYLQGRRAEQYF. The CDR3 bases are TGTGCCAGCAGTTACTTACAGGGAAGAAGGGCCGAGCAGTACTTC.

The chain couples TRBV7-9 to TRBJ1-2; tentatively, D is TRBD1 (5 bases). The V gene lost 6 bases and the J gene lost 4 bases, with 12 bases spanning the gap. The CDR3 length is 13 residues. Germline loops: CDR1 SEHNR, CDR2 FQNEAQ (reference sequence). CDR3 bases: TGTGCCAGCAGTTTTTTAGGGGCCTATGGCTACACCTTC. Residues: CASSFLGAYGYTF.

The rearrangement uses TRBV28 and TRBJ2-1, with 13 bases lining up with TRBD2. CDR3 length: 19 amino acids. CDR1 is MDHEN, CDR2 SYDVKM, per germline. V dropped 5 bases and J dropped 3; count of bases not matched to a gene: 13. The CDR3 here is CASSPGLAGERKLYNEQFF. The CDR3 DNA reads TGTGCCAGCAGTCCCGGACTAGCGGGAGAACGAAAACTCTACAATGAGCAGTTCTTC.

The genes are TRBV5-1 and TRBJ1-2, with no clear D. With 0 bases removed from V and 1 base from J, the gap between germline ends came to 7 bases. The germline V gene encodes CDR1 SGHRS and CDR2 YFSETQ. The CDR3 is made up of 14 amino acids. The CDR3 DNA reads TGCGCCAGCAGCTTGGGACTCGGTAACTATGGCTACACCTTC. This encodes CASSLGLGNYGYTF. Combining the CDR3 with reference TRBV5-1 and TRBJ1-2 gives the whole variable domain KAGVTQTPRYLIKTRGQQVTLSCSPISGHRSVSWYQQTPGQGLQFLFEYFSETQRNKGNFPGRFSGRQFSNSRSEMNVSTLELGDSALYLCASSLGLGNYGYTFGSGTRLTVV.

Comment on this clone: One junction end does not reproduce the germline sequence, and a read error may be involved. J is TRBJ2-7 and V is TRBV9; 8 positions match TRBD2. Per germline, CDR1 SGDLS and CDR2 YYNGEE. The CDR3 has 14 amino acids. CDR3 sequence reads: CASGVEAGASEQYF. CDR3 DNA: TGTGCCAGCGGCGTAGAAGCGGGAGCAAGCGAGCAGTACTTC.

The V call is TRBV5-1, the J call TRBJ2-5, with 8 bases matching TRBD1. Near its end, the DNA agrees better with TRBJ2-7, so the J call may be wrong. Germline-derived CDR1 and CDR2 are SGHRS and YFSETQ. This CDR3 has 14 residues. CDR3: CASSPGQAPYEQYF. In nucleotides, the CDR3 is TGCGCCAGCAGCCCGGGACAGGCTCCCTACGAGCAGTACTTC.

The CDR3 sequence is CASSAGLAGHQQETQYF. DNA of the CDR3: TGTGCCAGCAGCGCGGGACTAGCGGGGCACCAACAAGAGACCCAGTACTTC. The chain carries TRBV9 and TRBJ2-5; TRBD2 matches 13 bases. Germline CDR1 is SGDLS and CDR2 is YYNGEE. This CDR3 has 17 residues. Trimming took 3 bases from V and 2 from J; bases not matched to a gene: 7.

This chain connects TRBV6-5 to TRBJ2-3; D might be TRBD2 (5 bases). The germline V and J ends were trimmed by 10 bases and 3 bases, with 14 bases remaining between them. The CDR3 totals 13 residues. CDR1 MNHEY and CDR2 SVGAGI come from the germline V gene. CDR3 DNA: TGTGCCAACGACCACCCGGGGACAGATACGCAGTATTTT. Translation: CANDHPGTDTQYF.

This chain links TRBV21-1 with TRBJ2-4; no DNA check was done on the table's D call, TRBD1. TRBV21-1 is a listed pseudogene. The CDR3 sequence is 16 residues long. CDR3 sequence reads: CASSNKGQAVGNIQYF. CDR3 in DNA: TGTGCCAGCAGCAATAAGGGACAGGCCGTTGGAAACATTCAGTACTTC.

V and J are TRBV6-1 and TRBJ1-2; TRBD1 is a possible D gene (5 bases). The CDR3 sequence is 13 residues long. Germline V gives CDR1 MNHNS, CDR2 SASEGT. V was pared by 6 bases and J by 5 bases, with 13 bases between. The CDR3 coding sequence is TGTGCCAGCAGCGAGTACCAGGGTTATGGCTACACCTTC. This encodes CASSEYQGYGYTF.